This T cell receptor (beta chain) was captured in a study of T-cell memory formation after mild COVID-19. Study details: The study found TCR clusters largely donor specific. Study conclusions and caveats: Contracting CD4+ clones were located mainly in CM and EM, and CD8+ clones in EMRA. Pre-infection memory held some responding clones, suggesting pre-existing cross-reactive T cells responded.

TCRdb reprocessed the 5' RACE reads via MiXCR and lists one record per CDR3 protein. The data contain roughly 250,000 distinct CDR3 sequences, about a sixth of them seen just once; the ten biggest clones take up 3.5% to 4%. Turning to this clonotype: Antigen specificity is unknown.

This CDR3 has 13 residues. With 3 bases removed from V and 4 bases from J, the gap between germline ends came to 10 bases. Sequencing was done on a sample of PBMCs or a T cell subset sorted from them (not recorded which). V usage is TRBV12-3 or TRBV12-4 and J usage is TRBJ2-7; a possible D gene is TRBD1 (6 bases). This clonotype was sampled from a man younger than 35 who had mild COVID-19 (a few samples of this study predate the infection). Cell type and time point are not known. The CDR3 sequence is CASSFGQPYEQYF. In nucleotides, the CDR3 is TGTGCCAGCAGTTTCGGACAGCCATACGAGCAGTACTTC.